The 19 T cell receptor beta chains in this list originate from one sample, sequenced in a study of shared clonotypes between healthy human individuals. TCRdb's copy holds only in-frame clones and misses some; the assay was immunoSEQ multiplex PCR. The data hold some 2 million clones, with about 95% observed a single time. CD45RO-negative, CCR7-positively selected cells formed the naive CD8 fraction, excluding terminally differentiated effector memory CD45RA+ cells. What was sequenced was naive CD8+ T cells sorted from blood. These receptor sequences come from a young man in good health.

This chain links TRBV9 with TRBJ2-1, with D tentatively TRBD2 (5 bases). Per germline, CDR1 SGDLS and CDR2 YYNGEE. The CDR3 has 16 residues. V lost 5 bases to trimming and J lost 0 bases, with 15 bases between them. The DNA for the CDR3 is TGTGCCAGCAGTTTCACTAGTGCCCTCTCCTACAATGAGCAGTTCTTC. The encoded protein is CASSFTSALSYNEQFF.

Turning to this clone: Other DNA sequences in this sample translate to the same CDR3. The chain uses TRBV10-3 and TRBJ2-7; D is unclear. There are 11 residues in the CDR3. Germline CDR1 ENHRY, CDR2 SYGVKD. The ends were cut back, 2 bases at V and 2 bases at J, with 1 base in the middle. CDR3 bases: TGTGCCATCAGTGAGACCTACGAGCAGTACTTC. It codes for CAISETYEQYF.

The chain is built from TRBV15 and TRBJ1-2; 8 nucleotides line up with TRBD1. The CDR3 runs 15 residues. Unmatched junction bases numbered 9, after V lost 0 bases and J lost 9 bases. Looked up from germline, CDR1 is LNHNV and CDR2 is YYDKDF (reference sequence). The CDR3 protein is CATSRDRGQGASYTF. The CDR3 DNA reads TGTGCCACCAGCAGAGATCGGGGCCAGGGGGCCAGCTACACCTTC.

Note on this clone: The sample contains more than one DNA sequence encoding this CDR3. The J gene is TRBJ2-7, the V gene TRBV5-4; 9 nucleotides align to TRBD1. The V segment lost 0 bases and the J segment 5 bases; nucleotides outside the gene matches: 3. Germline V lookup: CDR1 SGHNT, CDR2 YYREEE (reference sequence). There are 14 residues in the CDR3. The DNA for the CDR3 is TGTGCCAGCAGCTTGGTGGGACAGGGTAACGAGCAGTACTTC. Its protein product is CASSLVGQGNEQYF.

A note on this clone: In the same sample, other DNA sequences code for this CDR3. The V call is TRBV27, the J call TRBJ2-5, with a possible D match to TRBD1 (6 bases). This CDR3 is 14 amino acids long. Trimming pared 5 bases from V and 2 bases from J, leaving 12 bases between. In germline, CDR1 is MNHEY, CDR2 SMNVEV (reference sequence). The CDR3 nucleotides read TGTGCCAGCAGTCTGCGGACAGCACAAGAGACCCAGTACTTC. It encodes CASSLRTAQETQYF.

The chain has TRBV11-2 and TRBJ2-7; possible D gene TRBD1, 7 bases. Germline lookup yields CDR1 SGHAT and CDR2 FQNNGV. The V end was cut by 3 bases, the J end by 0 bases, with 12 bases between. CDR3 length equals 15 residues. The CDR3 nucleotides read TGTGCCAGCAGCTTTTCAGGGGGGAGCTCCTACGAGCAGTACTTC. It translates to CASSFSGGSSYEQYF.

The genes are TRBV11-2 and TRBJ2-5; 9 nucleotides align to TRBD2. The CDR3 consists of 18 residues. CDR1 and CDR2 from the germline V gene are SGHAT and FQNNGV. V was clipped by 5 bases and J by 4 bases; unmatched bases: 17. This CDR3 reads CASSHTQLAGTNAETQYF. The CDR3 coding sequence is TGTGCCAGCAGCCATACCCAGCTAGCGGGGACAAATGCAGAGACCCAGTACTTC. The whole variable domain, remainder taken from reference TRBV11-2 and TRBJ2-5, is EAGVAQSPRYKIIEKRQSVAFWCNPISGHATLYWYQQILGQGPKLLIQFQNNGVVDDSQLPKDRFSAERLKGVDSTLKIQPAKLEDSAVYLCASSHTQLAGTNAETQYFGPGTRLLVL.

This clone was counted once. This chain uses TRBV28 with TRBJ1-4; 9 positions agree with TRBD1. The CDR3 contains 15 residues. The germline V gene has CDR1 MDHEN and CDR2 SYDVKM. J was trimmed by 14 bases and V by 7 bases; bases with no gene match: 17. The CDR3 here is CASTFEVPGQGGLFF. The CDR3 nucleotides read TGTGCCAGCACCTTTGAAGTCCCGGGACAGGGAGGGCTGTTTTTT. Drawing the rest from reference TRBV28 and TRBJ1-4, the complete variable domain is DVKVTQSSRYLVKRTGEKVFLECVQDMDHENMFWYRQDPGLGLRLIYFSYDVKMKEKGDIPEGYSVSREKKERFSLILESASTNQTSMYLCASTFEVPGQGGLFFGSGTQLSVL.

This rearrangement joins TRBV6-4 to TRBJ1-1, with D perhaps TRBD1 (6 bases). The germline CDR1 and CDR2 sequences are MRHNA and SNTAGT. The CDR3 has 14 amino acids. V shed 6 bases and J shed 4 bases, with 15 bases lying between them. CDR3 residues: CASSPTGGGTEAFF. Written as DNA, the CDR3 is TGTGCCAGCAGCCCTACTGGGGGCGGCACTGAAGCTTTCTTT.

The chain has TRBV28 and TRBJ2-7; D ambiguous. The CDR3 loop spans 14 amino acids. Germline V gives CDR1 MDHEN, CDR2 SYDVKM. V was cut by 2 bases and J by 3 bases, with 11 bases left in between. DNA of the CDR3: TGTGCCAGCAGTTTAGTGGGCTCAAACTACGAGCAGTACTTC. As protein: CASSLVGSNYEQYF.

The chain employs TRBV16 and TRBJ2-2; unclear D gene. Germline lookup yields CDR1 KGHSY and CDR2 FQNENV. V was shortened by 5 bases and J by 4 bases, with 8 bases between the two germline ends. This CDR3 is 13 amino acids long. The DNA for the CDR3 is TGTGCCAGCAGCGAAGACTCCACCGGGGAGCTGTTTTTT. Protein product: CASSEDSTGELFF.

The chain couples TRBV6-6 to TRBJ1-6; D unresolved. V was pared by 2 bases and J by 7 bases, with 15 bases between. This CDR3 comprises 16 residues. Germline assignment: CDR1 MNHNY and CDR2 SVGAGI (reference sequence). The CDR3 is CASSYIRTGENSPLHF. The CDR3, as DNA: TGTGCCAGCAGTTACATCCGGACCGGCGAAAATTCACCCCTCCACTTT.

V usage is TRBV5-4 and J usage is TRBJ2-1; 10 nucleotides agree with TRBD2. From germline, CDR1 is SGHNT and CDR2 YYREEE (reference sequence). V lost 4 bases, J lost 0 bases, and 4 bases stayed unmatched. This CDR3 has 16 amino acids. The CDR3 DNA is TGTGCCAGCAGCACTAGCGGGACTAGCTCCTACAATGAGCAGTTCTTC. It codes for CASSTSGTSSYNEQFF.

The CDR3 loop reads CASSQDLGGGGELFF. CDR3 nucleotide sequence: TGCGCCAGCAGCCAAGATCTAGGTGGAGGGGGGGAGCTGTTTTTT. The V gene is TRBV4-3, the J gene TRBJ2-2; D may be TRBD2 (6 bases). V dropped 0 bases and J dropped 8 bases, with 13 bases sitting between them. CDR1 and CDR2 (germline): LGHNA, YSLEER. The CDR3 runs 15 residues.

The chain is built from TRBV21-1 and TRBJ2-7; the table names TRBD2, a call not compared with the DNA. TRBV21-1 is marked as a pseudogene. The CDR3 is 18 amino acids. This chain's CDR3 is CASSKTTGTPTTTYEQYF. CDR3 nucleotides: TGTGCCAGCAGCAAAACGACCGGGACTCCCACAACCACCTACGAGCAGTACTTC.

The chain carries TRBV4-3 and TRBJ2-1, with D perhaps TRBD1 (5 bases). The CDR3 extends over 14 amino acids. Germline CDR1 and CDR2: LGHNA and YSLEER. Trimming shortened V by 4 bases and J by 4 bases, and 11 bases separated the two germline ends. The CDR3 bases are TGCGCCAGCAGCCCTCAGGGCGGTTACAATGAGCAGTTCTTC. Its translation: CASSPQGGYNEQFF.

The rearrangement uses TRBV30 and TRBJ2-3; D remains ambiguous. V lost 2 bases, J lost 0 bases, and 9 bases lay in between. Germline V gene sequence: CDR1 GTSNPN, CDR2 SVGIG (reference sequence). The CDR3 covers 14 residues. The CDR3 DNA reads as TGTGCCTGGAGTTCCATCAGTAGCACAGATACGCAGTATTTT. Amino acids: CAWSSISSTDTQYF. The whole variable domain, filled in from reference TRBV30 and TRBJ2-3, reads SQTIHQWPATLVQPVGSPLSLECTVEGTSNPNLYWYRQAAGRGLQLLFYSVGIGQISSEVPQNLSASRPQDRQFILSSKKLLLSDSGFYLCAWSSISSTDTQYFGPGTRLTVL.

CDR3: CASSQSRLSGETQYF. For the CDR3, the DNA is TGCGCCAGCAGCCAATCTCGACTCAGCGGGGAGACCCAGTACTTC. V is TRBV4-1 and J is TRBJ2-5, with D perhaps TRBD2 (6 bases). The CDR3 length is 15 residues. Trimming removed 2 bases from V and 5 bases from J, with 15 bases in between. Germline V gene data show CDR1 as MGHRA and CDR2 as YSYEKL.

V usage is TRBV30 and J usage is TRBJ1-5; no clear D. From germline, CDR1 is GTSNPN and CDR2 SVGIG (reference sequence). Trimming took off 1 base at V and 6 bases at J, with 10 bases between the two ends. This CDR3 spans 13 amino acids. The CDR3 nucleotides are TGTGCCTGGAGTGGAGATTACGGTCAGCCCCAGCATTTT. It specifies CAWSGDYGQPQHF.